A single sample is the source of the 2 T cell receptor beta chains below, sequenced in a study of memory CD4+ T cells and cytomegalovirus serostatus. The sort gate was single viable CD3+CD4+CD8-CD45RO+ cells for memory CD4+ T cells. The table came from immunoSEQ multiplex PCR; TCRdb's copy has only in-frame clones and leaves some out. The sample has 84,000 or so clones, less than 90% seen once; the top ten hold around 0.8%. The sample was memory CD4+ T cells from blood. These receptors all come from an adult in good health and CMV-seronegative.

The chain joins TRBV5-1 to TRBJ1-1, with D possibly TRBD1 on 5 matching bases. The germline V gene encodes CDR1 SGHRS and CDR2 YFSETQ. The CDR3 consists of 13 residues. The V end was cut by 7 bases, the J end by 3 bases, with 13 bases between. The CDR3 DNA reads as TGCGCCAGCGGCCGCAGGGAAGACACTGAAGCTTTCTTT. Protein sequence: CASGRREDTEAFF.

V usage is TRBV4-2 and J usage is TRBJ2-6; 12 bases fit TRBD1. The germline CDR1 and CDR2 sequences are LGHNA and YNFKEQ. The CDR3 contains 19 residues. V dropped 4 bases and J dropped 1; count of bases not matched to a gene: 8. The CDR3 is CASSPRGTGGKSGANVLTF. The CDR3 DNA is TGTGCCAGCAGCCCCCGGGGGACAGGGGGCAAATCTGGGGCCAACGTCCTGACTTTC.